These T cell receptor beta chains were read from a single sample in a study of OX40 agonist ivuxolimab in advanced cancers. The protocol was immunoSEQ multiplex PCR, while the TCRdb copy is restricted to in-frame clones and leaves out a portion. The sample holds some 80,000 clones, approximately 91% seen once. This material consisted of CD4+ or CD8+ T cells sorted from blood, taken in a trial of the OX40 agonist ivuxolimab. Every receptor here comes from an adult with an advanced solid tumor such as melanoma, head and neck, liver or kidney cancer. Each CDR3 is given with its conserved first and last residue. Each record gives: D gene, V gene, clone size, J gene, CDR3 DNA, CDR3 protein. A D gene is named only where the DNA matches it firmly. Some rows have no size entry. The others give once, few or many, or a class for an expanded clone.

-	TRBV19	-	TRBJ1-1	TGTGCCAGTAGTATGTCAGGGGTGGGCACTGAAGCTTTCTTT	CASSMSGVGTEAFF
-	TRBV18	-	TRBJ2-1	TGTGCCAGCTCACCAACACGCTCAGGGGCGCGAGACAATGAGCAGTTCTTC	CASSPTRSGARDNEQFF
-	TRBV2	-	TRBJ1-1	TGTGCCAGCTCCCCAAACACTGAAGCTTTCTTT	CASSPNTEAFF
TRBD1	TRBV6-1	-	TRBJ1-2	TGTGCCAGCGGAGACAGGGTACGGGGCTACACCTTC	CASGDRVRGYTF
-	TRBV19	-	TRBJ1-2	TGTGCCAGTAGTATCGGAGAGGGGATGCTCGAGGGCTACACCTTC	CASSIGEGMLEGYTF
-	TRBV19	-	TRBJ2-7	TGTGCCAGTAGTATGGGTAGGGGGTCCAACGAGCAGTACTTC	CASSMGRGSNEQYF
-	TRBV5-4	-	TRBJ2-3	TGTGCCAGCAGCCGGAGAGCCGAGGGGGATACGCAGTATTTT	CASSRRAEGDTQYF
TRBD2	TRBV5-1	-	TRBJ2-1	TGCGCCAGCAGCGATATTAACTATAGCGGGAGGCTTGGGGATGAGCAGTTCTTC	CASSDINYSGRLGDEQFF
-	TRBV7-9	-	TRBJ2-3	TGTGCCAGCAGCCAAGGCAGTAGCACAGATACGCAGTATTTT	CASSQGSSTDTQYF
-	TRBV29-1	-	TRBJ1-5	TGCAGCGCCTCGGAGCAGATCAATCAGCCCCAGCATTTT	CSASEQINQPQHF
-	TRBV11-2	-	TRBJ1-1	TGTGCCAGCATTAGTAGGGGACTACCTACTCGTACTGAAGCTTTCTTT	CASISRGLPTRTEAFF
-	TRBV19	-	TRBJ2-5	TGTGCCAGTAGTGCCCCCGGGCGACAAGAGACCCAGTACTTC	CASSAPGRQETQYF
-	TRBV27	-	TRBJ2-1	TGTGCCAGCAGTTCCGCGGACAGTTACAATGAGCAGTTCTTC	CASSSADSYNEQFF
TRBD2	TRBV30	-	TRBJ2-7	TGTGCCTGGAGTGTGAGACTAGCGGGAGGGCCCGGGTACGAGCAGTACTTC	CAWSVRLAGGPGYEQYF
-	TRBV6-5	-	TRBJ2-4	TGTGCCAGCAGTTACTCGATAGGGACAAGCAAAAACATTCAGTACTTC	CASSYSIGTSKNIQYF
-	TRBV2	-	TRBJ2-2	TGTGCCAGCAGTGTCCTAGTGTCGAACACCGGGGAGCTGTTTTTT	CASSVLVSNTGELFF
-	TRBV27	-	TRBJ1-4	TGTGCCAGCAGTAGCCTGGGGGTAACTAATGAAAAACTGTTTTTT	CASSSLGVTNEKLFF
-	TRBV11-2	-	TRBJ2-2	TGTGCCAGCAGCTTCCAGGGTTTGAACACCGGGGAGCTGTTTTTT	CASSFQGLNTGELFF
-	TRBV30	-	TRBJ2-7	TGTGCCCGGGGCGGGTATCAGGAGCAGTACTTC	CARGGYQEQYF
-	TRBV7-8	-	TRBJ1-1	TGTGCCAGCAGCTCCAGAGTTAGTAGCGCCGCTGAAGCTTTCTTT	CASSSRVSSAAEAFF
-	TRBV29-1	-	TRBJ2-5	TGCAGCGTTGAACTGCCCCAAGAGACCCAGTACTTC	CSVELPQETQYF
-	TRBV11-2	-	TRBJ1-4	TGTGCCAGCAGCTTAGGCAGAGGATTTGCAACTAATGAAAAACTGTTTTTT	CASSLGRGFATNEKLFF
TRBD1	TRBV19	-	TRBJ2-2	TGTGCCAGTAGTGCTACAGGGGGCTTCGCCGGGGAGCTGTTTTTT	CASSATGGFAGELFF
TRBD2	TRBV5-1	-	TRBJ2-5	TGCGCCAGCAGCTTAGGATACGGACTAGCGGGAGGAGGTGCCCAGTACTTC	CASSLGYGLAGGGAQYF
-	TRBV19	-	TRBJ1-5	TGTGCCAGTAGTTCACAGGGTAATCAGCCCCAGCATTTT	CASSSQGNQPQHF
-	TRBV5-8	-	TRBJ1-4	TGTGCCAGCAGCTTGGCCGTTTTGGTAGCAACTAATGAAAAACTGTTTTTT	CASSLAVLVATNEKLFF
-	TRBV10-3	-	TRBJ2-5	TGTGCCATCAGTGACGGGACTCAAGAGACCCAGTACTTC	CAISDGTQETQYF
TRBD1	TRBV2	once	TRBJ1-1	TGTGCCAGCATGGGGACAGGGCCCACTGAAGCTTTCTTT	CASMGTGPTEAFF
-	TRBV19	-	TRBJ1-4	TGTGCCAGTAGTACAGGGCCAGGGGAAAAACTGTTTTTT	CASSTGPGEKLFF
TRBD1	TRBV11-3	-	TRBJ2-1	TGTGCCAGCAGCTTTAGGGGAACCGGGACAGACTACAATGAGCAGTTCTTC	CASSFRGTGTDYNEQFF
-	TRBV21-1	-	TRBJ1-5	TGTGCCAGCAGTAGGGACAGTAGCAATCAGCCCCAGCATTTT	CASSRDSSNQPQHF
-	TRBV19	-	TRBJ1-5	TGTGCCAGTGACGACCCAGGAGGTTTAGGCAATCAGCCCCAGCATTTT	CASDDPGGLGNQPQHF
-	TRBV27	few	TRBJ2-2	TGTGCCAGCAGGGCGAGACAGAACACCGGGGAGCTGTTTTTT	CASRARQNTGELFF
-	TRBV30	-	TRBJ2-3	TGTGCCTGGAGTACGACGTCCGAATGGGGTACGCAGTATTTT	CAWSTTSEWGTQYF
-	TRBV5-1	-	TRBJ2-3	TGCGCCAGCAGCTTGTTAGATGAAAGCACAGATACGCAGTATTTT	CASSLLDESTDTQYF
TRBD2	TRBV29-1	-	TRBJ2-1	TGCAGCGCTGGGACTAGCGCCAACTACAATGAGCAGTTCTTC	CSAGTSANYNEQFF
-	TRBV7-2	-	TRBJ2-2	TGTGCCAGCAGCTTAGTTACACTCAGAGGATACACCGGGGAGCTGTTTTTT	CASSLVTLRGYTGELFF
-	TRBV7-9	-	TRBJ2-1	TGTGCCAGCAGCTTAAGGGGTAGCTCCTACAATGAGCAGTTCTTC	CASSLRGSSYNEQFF
-	TRBV2	-	TRBJ1-2	TGTGCCAGCAGTCCCCAGGGTGATGACTATGGCTACACCTTC	CASSPQGDDYGYTF
TRBD2	TRBV10-3	-	TRBJ2-3	TGTGCCATCTCGAAGCTAGCGGGAGTCGGCACAGATACGCAGTATTTT	CAISKLAGVGTDTQYF
TRBD2	TRBV7-9	-	TRBJ2-1	TGTGCCAGCAGCTTAGAGGGGCTAGCGGGGGGCAATGAGCAGTTCTTC	CASSLEGLAGGNEQFF
TRBD2	TRBV29-1	-	TRBJ2-7	TGCAGCGTGGTAGCGGGAGACTACGAGCAGTACTTC	CSVVAGDYEQYF
TRBD1	TRBV7-9	-	TRBJ2-5	TGTGCCAGCAGCTTTAACAGGGGGCGATGGTCGGAGACCCAGTACTTC	CASSFNRGRWSETQYF
-	TRBV4-1	-	TRBJ2-7	TGCGCCAGCAGCCAAGATGGGGGGACGGGGGCCTGGCGGGAGCAGTACTTC	CASSQDGGTGAWREQYF
TRBD1	TRBV19	-	TRBJ1-3	TGTGCCAGTAGTGTCTTAACAGGGGCAAACTCTGGAAACACCATATATTTT	CASSVLTGANSGNTIYF
-	TRBV7-9	-	TRBJ1-2	TGTGCCAGCAGCTCAACCGCGGGGCTTGGCTATGGCTACACCTTC	CASSSTAGLGYGYTF
TRBD2	TRBV25-1	-	TRBJ2-7	TGTGCCAGCAGTGAATATCCGGGCGGGAGTATAGACGAGCAGTACTTC	CASSEYPGGSIDEQYF
-	TRBV5-1	-	TRBJ2-7	TGCGCCAGCAGCGACAGCACGGCGGAGCAGTACTTC	CASSDSTAEQYF
-	TRBV19	-	TRBJ2-1	TGTGCCAGTAGTAGGAATCCTGGAGATGAGCAGTTCTTC	CASSRNPGDEQFF
-	TRBV19	once	TRBJ2-2	TGTGCCAGTAGCCCGGGACGGTACACCGGGGAGCTGTTTTTT	CASSPGRYTGELFF
-	TRBV27	-	TRBJ2-6	TGTGCCAGCAGTCCTAACATAAATCGCTCTGGGGCCAACGTCCTGACTTTC	CASSPNINRSGANVLTF
TRBD1	TRBV6-5	-	TRBJ2-7	TGTGCCAGCAGTTACTTTCGACAGGGCGCCTACGAGCAGTACTTC	CASSYFRQGAYEQYF
-	TRBV5-5	-	TRBJ2-6	TGTGCCAGCAGCTTGGTGGCCGGGAGCTCTGGGGCCAACGTCCTGACTTTC	CASSLVAGSSGANVLTF
-	TRBV11-2	once	TRBJ2-1	TGTGCCAGCAGCCCCCGGGAGATCAGGTACAATGAGCAGTTCTTC	CASSPREIRYNEQFF
TRBD1	TRBV11-2	-	TRBJ1-2	TGTGCCAGCAGCCCTAGACAACAGGGGCTGGGCTATGGCTACACCTTC	CASSPRQQGLGYGYTF
-	TRBV30	few	TRBJ2-7	TGTGCCTGGAGTGTTGTGGACTACTACGAGCAGTACTTC	CAWSVVDYYEQYF
TRBD1	TRBV6-1	-	TRBJ2-5	TGTGCCAGCAGTGGGACCGGGACAGGGAGAATGACCCAGTACTTC	CASSGTGTGRMTQYF
-	TRBV30	once	TRBJ2-7	TGTGCCTGGAGCCGGACACCAACCTACGAGCAGTACTTC	CAWSRTPTYEQYF
TRBD2	TRBV5-1	-	TRBJ2-7	TGCGCCAGCAGCCCGGGGGGATTAGCGGGAGAGGTCTACGAGCAGTACTTC	CASSPGGLAGEVYEQYF
-	TRBV7-9	-	TRBJ1-5	TGTGCCAGCAGCGCCTCTGAGGGAGTTCAGCCCCAGCATTTT	CASSASEGVQPQHF